This passage covers 9 T cell receptor beta chains from one sample sequenced in a study of shared clonotypes between healthy human individuals. Sequencing was performed with immunoSEQ multiplex PCR; in TCRdb, only in-frame clones are kept and a portion is missing. The sample lists approximately 1,500,000 clones, roughly 95% occurring once. The sequenced material came from naive CD4+ T cells sorted from blood. Noted subset: CD45RA+ positively selected. The receptor source for this set is a man between 25 and 39 years old in good health.

The V and J genes are TRBV11-2 and TRBJ2-7; D possibly corresponds to TRBD2 (7 bases). This CDR3 is 15 amino acids long. In germline, CDR1 is SGHAT, CDR2 FQNNGV. Deletions cut 4 bases from V and 3 bases from J, with 16 bases between. The CDR3 DNA reads as TGTGCCAGCAGCTCCCTCTCGGGGGGCCTCTACGAGCAGTACTTC. This translates into CASSSLSGGLYEQYF.

The gene calls are TRBV11-2 and TRBJ2-3, with D uncertain. Trimming took 2 bases from V and 0 from J, leaving 12 bases between them. The length of the CDR3 is 16 residues. Per germline, CDR1 SGHAT and CDR2 FQNNGV. CDR3 nucleotide sequence: TGTGCCAGCAGCTTAATGGGCCAGATTAGCACAGATACGCAGTATTTT. Protein: CASSLMGQISTDTQYF.

With regard to this clone: The sample carries other DNA sequences with the same CDR3. The rearrangement uses TRBV18 and TRBJ2-5; D not certain. Trimming took off 2 bases at V and 1 base at J, with 5 bases between the two ends. CDR3 length: 13 residues. From germline, CDR1 is KGHSH and CDR2 LQKENI. As DNA, the CDR3 is TGTGCCAGCTCACCAAGAGGCCAAGAGACCCAGTACTTC. Translation: CASSPRGQETQYF.

The chain carries TRBV11-2 and TRBJ2-5; 14 bases fit TRBD2. J lost 5 bases, V lost 5 bases, and 7 bases had no gene match. This CDR3 is built from 16 residues. The germline gives CDR1 SGHAT, CDR2 FQNNGV. The DNA of the CDR3 is TGTGCCAGCAGCAACCGTTGGACTAGCGGGAGGGAGACCCAGTACTTC. It yields the protein CASSNRWTSGRETQYF.

V is TRBV2 and J is TRBJ1-1; the match to TRBD1 covers 11 bases. CDR1 is SNHLY, CDR2 FYNNEI, per germline. With V trimmed by 4 bases and J by 4 bases, 5 bases remained unmatched. The length of the CDR3 is 15 residues. CDR3 nucleotide sequence: TGTGCCAGCAGTGGGACAGGGGGCGGGAGCACTGAAGCTTTCTTT. It encodes CASSGTGGGSTEAFF.

This clone was seen only a few times. The V call is TRBV7-9, the J call TRBJ1-5; D uncertain. V lost 6 bases and J 2 bases, leaving 5 bases between the germline ends. There are 12 residues in the CDR3. Germline lookup yields CDR1 SEHNR and CDR2 FQNEAQ (reference sequence). The CDR3 DNA sequence: TGTGCCAGCAGGTTGGGCAATCAGCCCCAGCATTTT. It translates to CASRLGNQPQHF.

The J gene is TRBJ2-1, the V gene TRBV7-2; 13 bases are shared with TRBD2. CDR1 SGHTA and CDR2 FQGNSA come from the germline V gene. Trimming removed 1 base from V and 8 bases from J; junction bases left unmatched: 5. CDR3 length: 16 amino acids. The chain's CDR3 is CASSLGRTSGSDEQFF. Written as DNA, the CDR3 is TGTGCCAGCAGCTTAGGGAGGACTAGCGGGAGCGATGAGCAGTTCTTC. The full variable domain, completed using reference TRBV7-2 and TRBJ2-1, is GAGVSQSPSNKVTEKGKDVELRCDPISGHTALYWYRQSLGQGLEFLIYFQGNSAPDKSGLPSDRFSAERTGGSVSTLTIQRTQQEDSAVYLCASSLGRTSGSDEQFFGPGTRLTVL.

This chain uses TRBV25-1 with TRBJ2-7, with TRBD2 matching over 7 bases. Germline CDR1 and CDR2: MGHDK and SYGVNS. The V gene end was trimmed by 3 bases and the J gene end by 4 bases; junction bases not matched to a gene: 9. The CDR3 sequence is 15 residues long. CDR3 in amino acids: CASSDFGLGNYEQYF. As DNA, the CDR3 is TGTGCCAGCAGTGATTTCGGACTAGGAAATTACGAGCAGTACTTC.

The V and J genes are TRBV28 and TRBJ2-5; 8 bases match TRBD1. The V gene's germline CDR1 is MDHEN and CDR2 SYDVKM. The CDR3 has 15 amino acids. The V segment lost 8 bases and the J segment 4 bases; nucleotides outside the gene matches: 12. The DNA for the CDR3 is TGTGCCAGCCCACGCCAGGGGGCAGGGGGAGAGACCCAGTACTTC. Protein: CASPRQGAGGETQYF.